These 9 T cell receptor beta chains were all obtained from the same sample, sequenced in a study of CD8 T cells in ankylosing spondylitis (dated by TCRdb to 2016 to 2017). The research as a whole found: A TCR beta motif of seven or eight highly homologous amino acid variants appeared characteristic of blood from ankylosing spondylitis patients.

Library preparation used 5' RACE. Sequencing was carried out with an Illumina HiSeq 2500. In TCRdb, the public reads were trimmed at Q25 with fastp and aligned with MiXCR, with productive beta chains retained. For every CDR3 protein sequence, its rows merge into one entry that carries the most common genes and DNA. The table for this sample lists under 550,000 distinct CDR3 sequences; 25% to 30% of them were counted only once. The ten largest clones add up to about 0.9% of the sample. No antigen has been assigned to these receptors. The sequenced sample consisted of blood, either unsorted or a sorted T cell fraction (not recorded which). These receptors originate from a male donor with ankylosing spondylitis.

This clonotype was found a few times. The chain couples TRBV24-1 to TRBJ2-1; D assignment may be TRBD1 or TRBD2 (6 bases each). Germline CDR1 is KGHDR and CDR2 is SFDVKD. The CDR3 contains 12 residues. The V and J ends lost 9 bases and 8 bases respectively, with 13 bases between them. CDR3 sequence reads: CATGGGTDEQFF. As DNA, the CDR3 is TGTGCCACCGGAGGGGGTACGGATGAGCAGTTCTTC.

This clonotype has only a few counts. The chain joins TRBV6-1 to TRBJ1-1; tentative D call: TRBD1 (5 bases). Germline assignment: CDR1 MNHNS and CDR2 SASEGT. This CDR3 comprises 14 residues. The V end lost 6 bases, the J end lost 4 bases, and 15 bases lay between the germline ends. The CDR3 spells CASRATSGFTEAFF. The CDR3 nucleotides are TGTGCCAGCAGGGCTACCTCAGGGTTCACTGAAGCTTTCTTT.

In DNA form, the CDR3 reads TGTGCCAGCAGCTTTCTACCTCCGGGGAGGGACTATGGCTACACCTTC. Amino acid sequence: CASSFLPPGRDYGYTF. V gene TRBV7-8 combines with J gene TRBJ1-2; D unclear. The CDR3 length is 16 residues. V lost 3 bases to trimming and J lost 3 bases, with 17 bases between them. Germline CDR1 is SGHVS and CDR2 is FQNEAQ.

The sample holds a few counts of this clonotype. This chain joins TRBV6-1 and TRBJ1-5; D is ambiguous. V dropped 0 bases and J dropped 5 bases, with 8 bases sitting between them. There are 14 residues in the CDR3. From germline, CDR1 is MNHNS and CDR2 SASEGT. The CDR3 region is CASSEATAHQPQHF. CDR3 coding DNA: TGTGCCAGCAGTGAAGCGACGGCCCATCAGCCCCAGCATTTT.

This clonotype was observed a handful of times. V and J are TRBV20-1 and TRBJ1-2, with 11 positions matching TRBD1. This CDR3 has 16 amino acids. Germline V gives CDR1 DFQATT, CDR2 SNEGSKA (reference sequence). V gave up 6 bases and J gave up 3 bases; unmatched junction bases: 12. In DNA, the CDR3 is TGCAGTGCCAAGAGATCGGGACAGGGGGACGACTATGGCTACACCTTC. Its translation is CSAKRSGQGDDYGYTF.

The chain recombines TRBV20-1 with TRBJ2-3; a weak D match, TRBD1 (6 bases). Deletions cut 6 bases from V and 2 bases from J, with 12 bases between. The CDR3 consists of 13 residues. Germline V gene data show CDR1 as DFQATT and CDR2 as SNEGSKA (reference sequence). The CDR3 DNA reads TGCAGTGCCATACAGGGAGTCACAGATACGCAGTATTTT. Translating gives CSAIQGVTDTQYF.

The chain is built from TRBV12-3 or TRBV12-4 and TRBJ2-1; 11 bases are shared with TRBD2. Trimming at V came to 1 base and at J to 8 bases, leaving 4 bases not matched to a gene. The CDR3 loop spans 15 amino acids. The CDR3 region has the DNA TGTGCCAGCAGTTTAGGTGTACTAGCGGGAGATGAGCAGTTCTTC. Encoded protein: CASSLGVLAGDEQFF.

This chain joins TRBV20-1 and TRBJ2-3; D is possibly TRBD1 (6 bases). CDR3 length equals 13 residues. Per germline, CDR1 DFQATT and CDR2 SNEGSKA (reference sequence). The V end was cut by 1 base, the J end by 6 bases, with 11 bases between. The CDR3 spells CSARVTGRDTQYF. CDR3 nucleotide sequence: TGCAGTGCTAGAGTGACAGGTCGGGATACGCAGTATTTT.

This clonotype was seen more than once but under ten times. V and J are TRBV6-2 or TRBV6-3 and TRBJ1-5; D may be TRBD1 (6 bases). Trimming removed 7 bases from V and 6 bases from J, with 22 bases in between. The CDR3 covers 16 residues. Germline loops: CDR1 MNHEY, CDR2 SVGEGT. The CDR3 DNA is TGTGCCAGCACCCACGGTCCGACAGGCAGGGGTCAGCCCCAGCATTTT. It is translated as CASTHGPTGRGQPQHF.